This TCR beta chain was identified during a study of shared clonotypes between healthy human individuals. CD45RO-negative cells were positively selected for CCR7, leaving out terminally differentiated effector memory CD45RA+ cells. This CDR3 has 15 amino acids. Germline-derived CDR1 and CDR2 are MNHEY and SMNVEV (reference sequence). The J segment lost 4 bases and the V segment lost 5 bases, leaving 9 bases of the junction unmatched. Using immunoSEQ multiplex PCR, the repertoire was profiled, and TCRdb retains in-frame clones only, with some absent. Of about 2,100,000 clones in the sample, approximately 94% were seen once.

This receptor was obtained from a man aged 18 to 29 in good health. Some clones in this sample may be carry-over from other donors' samples. This chain joins TRBV27 and TRBJ2-7; TRBD1 matches 9 bases. Material for sequencing was naive CD8+ T cells from PBMCs. CDR3 DNA sequence: TGTGCCAGCAGTGTCGGGACAGGGATGGATTACGAGCAGTACTTC. It specifies CASSVGTGMDYEQYF.